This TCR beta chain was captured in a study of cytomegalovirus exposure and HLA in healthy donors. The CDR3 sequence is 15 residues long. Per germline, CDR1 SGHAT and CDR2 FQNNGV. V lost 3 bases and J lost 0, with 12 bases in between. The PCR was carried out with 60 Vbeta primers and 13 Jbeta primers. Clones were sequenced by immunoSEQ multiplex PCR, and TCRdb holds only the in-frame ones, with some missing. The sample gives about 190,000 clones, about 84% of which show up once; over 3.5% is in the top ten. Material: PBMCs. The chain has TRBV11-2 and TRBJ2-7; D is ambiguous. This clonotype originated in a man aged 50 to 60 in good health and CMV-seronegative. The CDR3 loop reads CASSLTQTNSYEQYF. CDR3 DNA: TGTGCCAGCAGCTTGACACAGACGAACTCCTACGAGCAGTACTTC. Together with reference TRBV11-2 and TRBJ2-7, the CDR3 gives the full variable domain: EAGVAQSPRYKIIEKRQSVAFWCNPISGHATLYWYQQILGQGPKLLIQFQNNGVVDDSQLPKDRFSAERLKGVDSTLKIQPAKLEDSAVYLCASSLTQTNSYEQYFGPGTRLTVT.